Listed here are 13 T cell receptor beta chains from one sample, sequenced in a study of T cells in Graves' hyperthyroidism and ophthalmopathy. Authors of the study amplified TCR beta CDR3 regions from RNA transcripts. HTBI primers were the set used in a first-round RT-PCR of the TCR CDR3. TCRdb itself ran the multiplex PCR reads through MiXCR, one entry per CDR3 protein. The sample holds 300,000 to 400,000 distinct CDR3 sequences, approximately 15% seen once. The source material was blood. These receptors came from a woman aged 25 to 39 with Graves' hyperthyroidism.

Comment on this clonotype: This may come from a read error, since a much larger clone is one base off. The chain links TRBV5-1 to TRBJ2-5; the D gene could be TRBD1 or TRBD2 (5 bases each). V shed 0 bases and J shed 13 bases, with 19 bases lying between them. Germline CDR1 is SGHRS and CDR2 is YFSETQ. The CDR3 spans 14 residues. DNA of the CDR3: TGCGCCAGCAGCTTGGGCGGCAGTTCGGGGCTCGCGTACTTC. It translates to CASSLGGSSGLAYF.

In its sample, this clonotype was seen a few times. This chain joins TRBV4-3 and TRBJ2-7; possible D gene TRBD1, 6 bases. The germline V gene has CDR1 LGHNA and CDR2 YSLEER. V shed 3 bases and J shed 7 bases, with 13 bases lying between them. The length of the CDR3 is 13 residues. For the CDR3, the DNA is TGCGCCAGCAGCCACGCAGGGGCGAAGGAGCAGTACTTC. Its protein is CASSHAGAKEQYF.

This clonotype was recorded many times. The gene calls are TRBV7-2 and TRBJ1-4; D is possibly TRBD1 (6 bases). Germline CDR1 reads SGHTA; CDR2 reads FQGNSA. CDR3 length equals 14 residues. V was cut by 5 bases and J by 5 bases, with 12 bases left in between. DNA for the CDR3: TGTGCCAGCAGCCCGACTGGGGGCAATGAAAAACTGTTTTTT. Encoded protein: CASSPTGGNEKLFF. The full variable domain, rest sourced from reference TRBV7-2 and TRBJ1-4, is GAGVSQSPSNKVTEKGKDVELRCDPISGHTALYWYRQSLGQGLEFLIYFQGNSAPDKSGLPSDRFSAERTGGSVSTLTIQRTQQEDSAVYLCASSPTGGNEKLFFGSGTQLSVL.

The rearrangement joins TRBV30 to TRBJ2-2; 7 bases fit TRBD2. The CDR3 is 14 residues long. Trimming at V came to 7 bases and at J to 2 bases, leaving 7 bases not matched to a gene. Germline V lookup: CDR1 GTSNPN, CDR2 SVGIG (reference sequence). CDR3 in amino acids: CASRSGINTGELFF. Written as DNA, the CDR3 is TGTGCCTCCAGAAGCGGGATAAACACCGGGGAGCTGTTTTTT.

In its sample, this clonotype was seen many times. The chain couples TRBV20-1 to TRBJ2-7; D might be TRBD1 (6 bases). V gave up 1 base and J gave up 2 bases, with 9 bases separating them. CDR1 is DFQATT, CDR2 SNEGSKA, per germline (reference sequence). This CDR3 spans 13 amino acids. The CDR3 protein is CSARGQETYEQYF. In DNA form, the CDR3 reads TGCAGTGCTAGAGGACAGGAAACCTACGAGCAGTACTTC.

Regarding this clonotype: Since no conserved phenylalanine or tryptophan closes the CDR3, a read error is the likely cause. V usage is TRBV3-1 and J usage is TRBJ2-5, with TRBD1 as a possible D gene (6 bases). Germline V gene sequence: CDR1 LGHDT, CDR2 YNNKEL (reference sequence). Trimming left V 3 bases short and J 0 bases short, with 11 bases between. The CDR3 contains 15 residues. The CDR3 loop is CASSHPQGYQETQYS. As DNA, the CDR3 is TGTGCCAGCAGCCACCCACAGGGTTACCAAGAGACCCAGTACTCC.

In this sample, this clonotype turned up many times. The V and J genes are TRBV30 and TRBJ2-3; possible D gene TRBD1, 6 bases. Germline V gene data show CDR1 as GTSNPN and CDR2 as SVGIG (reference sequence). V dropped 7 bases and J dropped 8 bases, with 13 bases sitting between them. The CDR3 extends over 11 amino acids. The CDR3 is CASDQGLTQYF. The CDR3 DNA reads TGTGCCTCCGACCAGGGGCTTACGCAGTATTTT.

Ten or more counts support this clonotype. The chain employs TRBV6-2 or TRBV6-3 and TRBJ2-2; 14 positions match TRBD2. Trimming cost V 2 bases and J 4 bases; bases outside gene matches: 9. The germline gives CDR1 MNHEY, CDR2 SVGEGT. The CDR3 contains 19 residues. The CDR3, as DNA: TGTGCCAGCAGTTACGGCCCGACTAGCGGGAGGGCGGTCACCGGGGAGCTGTTTTTT. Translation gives CASSYGPTSGRAVTGELFF.

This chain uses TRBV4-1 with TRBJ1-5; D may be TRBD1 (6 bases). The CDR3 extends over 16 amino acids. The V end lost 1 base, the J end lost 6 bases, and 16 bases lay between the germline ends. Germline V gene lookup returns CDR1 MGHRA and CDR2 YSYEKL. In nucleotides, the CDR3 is TGCGCCAGCAGCCAAGCGGGACACCCCAGGGGTCAGCCCCAGCATTTT. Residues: CASSQAGHPRGQPQHF.

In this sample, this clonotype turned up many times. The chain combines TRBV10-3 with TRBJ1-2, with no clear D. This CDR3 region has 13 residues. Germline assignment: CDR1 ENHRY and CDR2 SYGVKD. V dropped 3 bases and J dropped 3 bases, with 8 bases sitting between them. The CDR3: CAISEEGDYGYTF. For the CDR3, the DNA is TGTGCCATCAGTGAAGAGGGTGACTATGGCTACACCTTC.

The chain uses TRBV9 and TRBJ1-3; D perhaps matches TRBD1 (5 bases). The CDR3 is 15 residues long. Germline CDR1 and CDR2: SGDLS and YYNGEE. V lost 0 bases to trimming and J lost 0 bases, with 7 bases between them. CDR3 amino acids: CASSVGGNSGNTIYF. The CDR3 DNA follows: TGTGCCAGCAGCGTAGGGGGGAACTCTGGAAACACCATATATTTT.

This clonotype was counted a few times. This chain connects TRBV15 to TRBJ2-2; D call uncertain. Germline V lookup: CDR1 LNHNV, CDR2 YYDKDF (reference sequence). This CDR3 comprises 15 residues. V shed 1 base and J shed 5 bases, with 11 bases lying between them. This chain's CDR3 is CATSRVEGWTGELFF. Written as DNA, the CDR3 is TGTGCCACCAGCAGAGTGGAAGGGTGGACCGGGGAGCTGTTTTTT.

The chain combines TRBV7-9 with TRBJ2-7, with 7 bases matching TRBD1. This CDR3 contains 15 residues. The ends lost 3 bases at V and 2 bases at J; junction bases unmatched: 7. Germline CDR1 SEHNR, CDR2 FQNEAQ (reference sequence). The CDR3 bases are TGTGCCAGCAGCTTGATCCAGGGGGTTCCCTACGAGCAGTACTTC. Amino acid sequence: CASSLIQGVPYEQYF.